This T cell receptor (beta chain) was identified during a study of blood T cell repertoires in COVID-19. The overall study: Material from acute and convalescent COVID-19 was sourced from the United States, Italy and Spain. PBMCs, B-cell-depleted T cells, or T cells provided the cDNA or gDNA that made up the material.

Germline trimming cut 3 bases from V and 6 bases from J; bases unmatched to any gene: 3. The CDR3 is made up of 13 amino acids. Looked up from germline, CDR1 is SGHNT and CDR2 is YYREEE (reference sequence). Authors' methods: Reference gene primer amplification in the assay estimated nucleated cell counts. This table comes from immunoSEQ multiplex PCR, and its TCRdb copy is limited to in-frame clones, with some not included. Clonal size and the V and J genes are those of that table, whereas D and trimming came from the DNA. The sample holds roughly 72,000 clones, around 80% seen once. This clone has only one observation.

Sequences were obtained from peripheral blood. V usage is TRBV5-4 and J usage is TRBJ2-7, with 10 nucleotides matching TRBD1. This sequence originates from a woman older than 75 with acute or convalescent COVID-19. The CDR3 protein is CASSYRTGGEQYF. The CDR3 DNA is TGTGCCAGCAGCTACCGGACAGGGGGCGAGCAGTACTTC.